This entry lists 18 T cell receptor beta chains sequenced from one sample in a study of blood T cells in healthy people across ages. The authors ran a second PCR of 7 to 11 cycles using a sample-barcoded 5' primer and a J-beta primer mix. MiXCR, applied by TCRdb to the 5' RACE reads, yields one record per CDR3 protein. The repertoire holds 910,000 or so distinct CDR3 sequences, with about 51% as singletons. The sequencing input was blood. The receptors originated from a woman aged 60-75 years in good health.

V and J are TRBV12-3 or TRBV12-4 and TRBJ1-2; D remains unclear. V was pared by 3 bases and J by 4 bases, with 18 bases between. The length of the CDR3 is 16 residues. The CDR3 region is CASSFGVRPPAYGYTF. The CDR3 DNA sequence: TGTGCCAGCAGTTTCGGGGTGAGGCCTCCAGCCTATGGCTACACCTTC.

This clonotype showed up just a few times. V gene TRBV9 combines with J gene TRBJ2-7; D is possibly TRBD2 (6 bases). CDR3 length: 14 residues. V was shortened by 3 bases and J by 2 bases, with 12 bases between the two germline ends. Germline V gene sequence: CDR1 SGDLS, CDR2 YYNGEE. CDR3 coding DNA: TGTGCCAGCAGCGAGGGAGGTTTCCCCTACGAGCAGTACTTC. Protein sequence: CASSEGGFPYEQYF.

V gene TRBV3-1 combines with J gene TRBJ2-3; no clear D. V was trimmed by 6 bases and J by 3 bases, leaving 13 bases between them. The CDR3 loop spans 14 amino acids. The V gene's germline CDR1 is LGHDT and CDR2 YNNKEL (reference sequence). In DNA form, the CDR3 reads TGTGCCAGCAGGTTGGTGGGTGGTACAGATACGCAGTATTTT. Translated: CASRLVGGTDTQYF.

This clonotype was counted a few times. The V call is TRBV7-2, the J call TRBJ2-7, with no clear D. Trimming stripped 7 bases from V and 1 base from J, with 8 bases between. In germline, CDR1 is SGHTA, CDR2 FQGNSA. This CDR3 has 12 amino acids. The chain's CDR3 is CASTLLSYEQYF. CDR3 nucleotide sequence: TGTGCCAGCACCCTCCTTTCCTACGAGCAGTACTTC. Supplemented by reference TRBV7-2 and TRBJ2-7, the full variable domain reads GAGVSQSPSNKVTEKGKDVELRCDPISGHTALYWYRQSLGQGLEFLIYFQGNSAPDKSGLPSDRFSAERTGGSVSTLTIQRTQQEDSAVYLCASTLLSYEQYFGPGTRLTVT.

CDR3: CASSPGRSAKNIQYF. Written as DNA, the CDR3 is TGTGCCAGCAGCCCGGGACGGTCAGCCAAAAACATTCAGTACTTC. The V gene is TRBV11-1, the J gene TRBJ2-4; D tentatively fits TRBD1 or TRBD2 (5 bases each). The CDR3 has 15 residues. V was shortened by 5 bases and J by 0 bases, with 11 bases between the two germline ends. Germline V gene sequence: CDR1 SGHAT, CDR2 FQDESV (reference sequence).

V gene TRBV19 combines with J gene TRBJ2-4, with 9 bases aligning to TRBD1. The CDR3 extends over 14 amino acids. Germline CDR1 reads LNHDA; CDR2 reads SQIVND (reference sequence). V trimming: 6 bases; J trimming: 7 bases; junction bases outside the gene matches: 7. The DNA of the CDR3 is TGTGCCAGTAGCACCAGGGACAGGGCTAACATTCAGTACTTC. Translated, it gives CASSTRDRANIQYF.

This clonotype was observed many times. The CDR3: CASSFYQQSSYEQYF. The CDR3 region has the DNA TGTGCCAGCAGCTTCTATCAGCAAAGCTCCTACGAGCAGTACTTC. V and J are TRBV7-2 and TRBJ2-7, with D unclear. The CDR3 consists of 15 residues. V lost 3 bases, J lost 0 bases, and 12 bases lay in between. CDR1 and CDR2 (germline): SGHTA, FQGNSA.

Comments on this clonotype: Relative to the germline gene, one junction end is altered; a read error may explain this. The V call is TRBV15, the J call TRBJ1-6; TRBD1 matches at 7 bases. Germline CDR1 LNHNV, CDR2 YYDKDF (reference sequence). This CDR3 spans 15 amino acids. The CDR3 here is CATSSRQGGNSPLHF. CDR3 bases: TGTGCCACCAGCAGTAGACAGGGAGGCAATTCACCTCTCCACTTT.

This sequence joins TRBV5-6 and TRBJ2-3; 10 bases match TRBD1. Trimming at V came to 4 bases and at J to 4 bases, leaving 6 bases not matched to a gene. This CDR3 spans 15 amino acids. Germline assignment: CDR1 SGHDT and CDR2 YYEEEE. The CDR3 DNA reads TGTGCCAGCAGCCGGGGACAGGGGAGGTCAGATACGCAGTATTTT. Its translation is CASSRGQGRSDTQYF.

This clonotype was recorded only once. The chain has TRBV7-9 and TRBJ2-1; D gene uncertain. Germline V gene data show CDR1 as SEHNR and CDR2 as FQNEAQ (reference sequence). This CDR3 contains 13 residues. V lost 4 bases to trimming and J lost 7 bases, with 11 bases between them. CDR3 in amino acids: CASSSYSENEQFF. In DNA, the CDR3 is TGTGCCAGCAGCTCCTATAGTGAAAATGAGCAGTTCTTC. Filled out from reference TRBV7-9 and TRBJ2-1, the complete variable domain reads DTGVSQNPRHKITKRGQNVTFRCDPISEHNRLYWYRQTLGQGPEFLTYFQNEAQLEKSRLLSDRFSAERPKGSFSTLEIQRTEQGDSAMYLCASSSYSENEQFFGPGTRLTVL.

This clonotype was found a few times. This chain connects TRBV12-3 or TRBV12-4 to TRBJ2-3, with 15 nucleotides matching TRBD2. The CDR3 runs 16 residues. Trimming took 6 bases from V and 6 from J; bases not matched to a gene: 7. The CDR3, as DNA: TGTGCCAGCAGACCTACCGGGACTAGCGGGAGGGATACGCAGTATTTT. It specifies CASRPTGTSGRDTQYF.

This chain connects TRBV12-3 or TRBV12-4 to TRBJ1-5; TRBD1 matches at 9 bases. Germline trimming cut 6 bases from V and 6 bases from J; bases unmatched to any gene: 3. This CDR3 has 13 amino acids. The CDR3 DNA follows: TGTGCCAGCAGGGGACAGGGCCGTCAGCCCCAGCATTTT. It encodes CASRGQGRQPQHF.

The rearrangement links TRBV25-1 to TRBJ2-2; the match to TRBD2 covers 8 bases. This CDR3 has 16 amino acids. Trimming took 5 bases from V and 4 from J; bases not matched to a gene: 9. Germline assignment: CDR1 MGHDK and CDR2 SYGVNS. For the CDR3, the DNA is TGTGCCAGCAGTCGAGCGGGAGACTCGGGCACCGGGGAGCTGTTTTTT. It translates to CASSRAGDSGTGELFF.

The chain uses TRBV7-9 and TRBJ2-3; D is ambiguous. The CDR3 consists of 11 residues. The germline gives CDR1 SEHNR, CDR2 FQNEAQ (reference sequence). Between the trimmed V and J ends, which lost 5 bases and 10 bases, there was a span of 10 bases. The DNA of the CDR3 is TGTGCCAGCAGCCCCCCGGTCCCGCAGTATTTT. Its protein is CASSPPVPQYF.

J is TRBJ1-1 and V is TRBV9; the D is unclear. V was clipped by 4 bases and J by 10 bases, with 20 bases between them. CDR1 is SGDLS and CDR2 is YYNGEE in the germline V gene. The CDR3 contains 14 residues. The CDR3 spells CASSPHGLPLGAFF. The CDR3 bases are TGTGCCAGCAGCCCACACGGCCTACCACTGGGAGCTTTCTTT.

This clonotype was picked up a small number of times. A much larger clonotype is one base distant, so this may be a read error. The chain combines TRBV10-3 with TRBJ2-1; no reliable D call. The CDR3 runs 11 residues. CDR1 is ENHRY, CDR2 SYGVKD, per germline. This CDR3 is CASSELNEQFF. CDR3 DNA sequence: TGTGCCAGCAGTGAATTGAATGAGCAGTTCTTC.

This clonotype was recorded a few times. J is TRBJ2-5 and V is TRBV29-1, with a possible D match to TRBD2 (5 bases). Germline CDR1 reads SQVTM; CDR2 reads ANQGSEA. This CDR3 is 13 amino acids long. The germline V and J ends were trimmed by 4 bases and 7 bases, with 16 bases remaining between them. The CDR3 bases are TGCAGCGTTGCGCCCGGGGATTCTAGGACCCAGTACTTC. Its protein product is CSVAPGDSRTQYF. Full variable domain (rest looked up from reference TRBV29-1 and TRBJ2-5): SAVISQKPSRDICQRGTSLTIQCQVDSQVTMMFWYRQQPGQSLTLIATANQGSEATYESGFVIDKFPISRPNLTFSTLTVSNMSPEDSSIYLCSVAPGDSRTQYFGPGTRLLVL.

This clonotype was found a few times. The chain uses TRBV7-2 and TRBJ2-1; 12 nucleotides agree with TRBD2. CDR1 and CDR2 from the germline V gene are SGHTA and FQGNSA. V shed 7 bases and J 7 bases; nucleotides not matched to a gene: 8. This CDR3 region has 15 residues. The CDR3 loop reads CASNLAGGPRNEQFF. CDR3 bases: TGTGCCAGCAATCTAGCGGGAGGGCCTAGGAATGAGCAGTTCTTC.